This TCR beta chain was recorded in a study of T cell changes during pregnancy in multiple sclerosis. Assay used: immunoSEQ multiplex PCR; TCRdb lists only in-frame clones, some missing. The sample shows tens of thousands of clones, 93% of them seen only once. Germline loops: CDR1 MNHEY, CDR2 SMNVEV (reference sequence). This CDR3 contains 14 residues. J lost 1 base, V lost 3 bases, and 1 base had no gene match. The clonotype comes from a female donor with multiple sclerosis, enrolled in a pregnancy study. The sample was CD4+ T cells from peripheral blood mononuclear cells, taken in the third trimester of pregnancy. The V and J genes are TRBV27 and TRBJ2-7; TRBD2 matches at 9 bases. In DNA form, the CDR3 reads TGTGCCAGCAGTTTCACTAGCGGGTCCTACGAGCAGTACTTC. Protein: CASSFTSGSYEQYF.